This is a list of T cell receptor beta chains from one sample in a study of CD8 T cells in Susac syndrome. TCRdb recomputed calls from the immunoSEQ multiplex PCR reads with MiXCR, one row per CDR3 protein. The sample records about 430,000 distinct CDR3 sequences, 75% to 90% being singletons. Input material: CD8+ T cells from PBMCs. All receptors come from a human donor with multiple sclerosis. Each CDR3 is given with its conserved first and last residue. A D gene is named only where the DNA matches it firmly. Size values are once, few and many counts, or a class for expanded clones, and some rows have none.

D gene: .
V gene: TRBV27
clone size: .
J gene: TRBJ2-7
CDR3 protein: CASSIQPTGSYEQYF
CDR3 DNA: TGTGCCAGCAGTATCCAACCAACTGGCTCCTACGAGCAGTACTTC

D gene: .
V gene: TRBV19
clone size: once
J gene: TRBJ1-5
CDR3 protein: CASSEGPSNQPQHF
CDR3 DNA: TGTGCCAGTAGTGAAGGTCCTAGCAATCAGCCCCAGCATTTT

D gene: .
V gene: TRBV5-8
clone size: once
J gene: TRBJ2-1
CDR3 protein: CASTVDYNEQFF
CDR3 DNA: TGTGCCAGCACCGTAGACTACAATGAGCAGTTCTTC

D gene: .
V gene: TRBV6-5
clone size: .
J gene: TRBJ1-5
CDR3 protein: CASNSIGPGGGNQPQHF
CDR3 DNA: TGTGCCAGCAATTCGATAGGACCTGGAGGTGGCAATCAGCCCCAGCATTTT

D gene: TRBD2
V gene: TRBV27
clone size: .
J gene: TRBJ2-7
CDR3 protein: CASSFGLAGGEQYF
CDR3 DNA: TGTGCCAGCAGTTTCGGACTAGCGGGAGGCGAGCAGTACTTC

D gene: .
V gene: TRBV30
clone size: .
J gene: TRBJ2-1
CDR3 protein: CAWSVPGNNEQFF
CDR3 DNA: TGTGCCTGGAGTGTACCGGGGAATAATGAGCAGTTCTTC

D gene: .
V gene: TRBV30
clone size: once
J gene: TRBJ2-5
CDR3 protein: CAWDQQQETQYF
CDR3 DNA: TGTGCCTGGGACCAACAGCAAGAGACCCAGTACTTC

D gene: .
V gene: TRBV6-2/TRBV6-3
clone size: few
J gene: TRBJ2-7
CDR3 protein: CASSYGADSYEQYF
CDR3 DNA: TGTGCCAGCAGTTACGGTGCGGACTCCTACGAGCAGTACTTC

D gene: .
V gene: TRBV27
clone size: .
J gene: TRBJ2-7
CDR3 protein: CASSFEQYF
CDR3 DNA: TGTGCCAGCAGTTTCGAGCAGTACTTC

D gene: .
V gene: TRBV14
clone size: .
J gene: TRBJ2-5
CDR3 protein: CASSPLDQSWETQYF
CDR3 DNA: TGTGCCAGCAGCCCCTTAGATCAATCCTGGGAGACCCAGTACTTC

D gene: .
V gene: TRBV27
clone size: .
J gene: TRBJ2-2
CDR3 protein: CASSQDWTNTGELFF
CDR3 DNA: TGTGCCAGCAGCCAGGACTGGACGAACACCGGGGAGCTGTTTTTT

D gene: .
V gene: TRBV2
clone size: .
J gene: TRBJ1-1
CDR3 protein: CASDGRGGSEAFF
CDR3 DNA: TGTGCCAGCGATGGCAGGGGTGGTTCCGAAGCTTTCTTT

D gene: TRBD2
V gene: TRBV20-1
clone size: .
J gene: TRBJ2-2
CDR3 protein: CSARDYSNTGELFF
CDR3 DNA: TGCAGTGCTCGGGACTATTCAAACACCGGGGAGCTGTTTTTT

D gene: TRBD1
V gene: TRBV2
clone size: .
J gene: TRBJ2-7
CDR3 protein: CASRPTTGVGHYEQYF
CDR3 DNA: TGTGCCAGCAGACCCACGACAGGGGTTGGTCACTACGAGCAGTACTTC

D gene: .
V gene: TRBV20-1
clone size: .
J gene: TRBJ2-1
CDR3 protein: CSASDNHRTYNEQFF
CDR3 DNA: TGCAGTGCTAGCGATAATCACCGGACCTACAATGAGCAGTTCTTC

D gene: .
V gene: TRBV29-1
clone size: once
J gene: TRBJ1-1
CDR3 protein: CSVSTWGNTEAFF
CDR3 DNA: TGCAGCGTATCCACCTGGGGAAACACTGAAGCTTTCTTT

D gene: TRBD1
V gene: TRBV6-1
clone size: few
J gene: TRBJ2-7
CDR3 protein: CASRLPGTGAYEQYF
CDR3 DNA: TGTGCCAGCAGACTTCCCGGGACAGGGGCCTACGAGCAGTACTTC

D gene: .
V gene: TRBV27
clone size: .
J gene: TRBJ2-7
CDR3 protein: CASSLRGTTYEQYF
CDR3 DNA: TGTGCCAGCAGTTTAAGGGGGACAACCTACGAGCAGTACTTC

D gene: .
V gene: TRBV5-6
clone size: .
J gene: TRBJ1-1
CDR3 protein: CASSLGPVLIAEAFF
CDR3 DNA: TGTGCCAGCAGCTTGGGTCCAGTTTTAATCGCTGAAGCTTTCTTT

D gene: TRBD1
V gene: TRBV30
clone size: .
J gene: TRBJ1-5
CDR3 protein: CAWSVWDRNQPQHF
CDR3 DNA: TGTGCCTGGAGTGTGTGGGACAGAAATCAGCCCCAGCATTTT

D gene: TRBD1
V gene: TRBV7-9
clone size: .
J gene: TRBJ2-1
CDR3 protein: CASSRDRAADNEQFF
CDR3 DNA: TGTGCCAGCAGCCGGGACAGGGCAGCTGACAATGAGCAGTTCTTC

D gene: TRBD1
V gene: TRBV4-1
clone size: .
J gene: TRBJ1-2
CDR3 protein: CASSQATGNGYTF
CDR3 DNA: TGCGCCAGCAGCCAAGCGACAGGGAATGGCTACACCTTC

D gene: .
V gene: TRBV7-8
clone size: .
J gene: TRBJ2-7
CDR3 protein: CASSLGRMNTYEQYF
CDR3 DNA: TGTGCCAGCAGCTTAGGGCGAATGAATACCTACGAGCAGTACTTC

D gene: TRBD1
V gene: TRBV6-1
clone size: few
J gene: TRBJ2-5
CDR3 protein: CASSDRDRGYQETQYF
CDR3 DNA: TGTGCCAGCAGTGATAGGGACAGGGGATACCAAGAGACCCAGTACTTC

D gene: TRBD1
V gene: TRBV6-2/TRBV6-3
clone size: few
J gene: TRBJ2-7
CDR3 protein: CATFRGQGGYEQYF
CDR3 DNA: TGTGCCACCTTTCGAGGACAGGGCGGATACGAGCAGTACTTC

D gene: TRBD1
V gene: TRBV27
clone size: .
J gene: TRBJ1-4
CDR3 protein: CASRRGPSNEKLFF
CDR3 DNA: TGTGCCAGCAGGAGGGGGCCAAGTAATGAAAAACTGTTTTTT

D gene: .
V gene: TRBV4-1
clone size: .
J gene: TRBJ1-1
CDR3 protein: CASSQESGVPEAFF
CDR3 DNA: TGCGCCAGCAGCCAAGAATCCGGGGTACCTGAAGCTTTCTTT

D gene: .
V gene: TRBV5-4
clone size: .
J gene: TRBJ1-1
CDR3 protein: CASSDPGRGEAFF
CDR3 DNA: TGTGCCAGCAGTGATCCCGGCCGCGGGGAAGCTTTCTTT

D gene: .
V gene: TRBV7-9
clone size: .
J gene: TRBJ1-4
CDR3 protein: CASSFSRGAANEKLFF
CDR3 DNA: TGTGCCAGCAGCTTCTCCCGGGGCGCTGCTAATGAAAAACTGTTTTTT

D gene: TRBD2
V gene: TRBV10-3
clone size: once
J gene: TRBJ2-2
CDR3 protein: CAISESGGENTGELFF
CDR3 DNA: TGTGCCATCAGTGAGTCCGGGGGGGAGAACACCGGGGAGCTGTTTTTT

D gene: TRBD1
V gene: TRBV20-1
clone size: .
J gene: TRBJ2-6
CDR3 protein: CSAARMDRLPSGANVLTF
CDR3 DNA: TGCAGTGCTGCAAGGATGGACAGGCTTCCCTCTGGGGCCAACGTCCTGACTTTC

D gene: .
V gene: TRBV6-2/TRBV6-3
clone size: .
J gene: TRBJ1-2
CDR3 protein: CASSYGTVYGYTF
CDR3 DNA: TGTGCCAGCAGTTACGGGACGGTCTATGGCTACACCTTC

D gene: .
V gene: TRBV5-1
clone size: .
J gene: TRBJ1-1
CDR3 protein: CASSGGHLNTEAFF
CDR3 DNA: TGCGCCAGCAGCGGGGGACACCTGAACACTGAAGCTTTCTTT

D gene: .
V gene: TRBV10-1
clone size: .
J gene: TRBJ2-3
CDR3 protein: CASSELEGAPTDTQYF
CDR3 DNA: TGCGCCAGCAGTGAATTGGAGGGGGCCCCCACAGATACGCAGTATTTT

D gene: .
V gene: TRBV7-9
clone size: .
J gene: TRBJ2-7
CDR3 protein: CASSPRVEGRATEQYF
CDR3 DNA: TGTGCCAGCAGCCCAAGGGTGGAGGGCCGGGCGACAGAGCAGTACTTC

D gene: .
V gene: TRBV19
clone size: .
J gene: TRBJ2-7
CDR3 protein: CASSIVAGFYEQYF
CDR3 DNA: TGTGCCAGTAGTATTGTGGCGGGTTTCTACGAGCAGTACTTC

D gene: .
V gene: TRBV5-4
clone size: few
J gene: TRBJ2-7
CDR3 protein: CASSPGSSTYEQYF
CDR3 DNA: TGTGCCAGCAGCCCTGGGAGCAGTACCTACGAGCAGTACTTC

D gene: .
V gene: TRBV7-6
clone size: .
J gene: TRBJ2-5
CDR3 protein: CASSLEDGVVETQYF
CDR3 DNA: TGTGCCAGCAGCTTAGAAGACGGGGTAGTGGAGACCCAGTACTTC

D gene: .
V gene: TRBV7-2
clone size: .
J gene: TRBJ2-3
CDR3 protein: CASSLNSGNTDTQYF
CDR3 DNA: TGTGCCAGCAGCTTAAATAGCGGAAACACAGATACGCAGTATTTT

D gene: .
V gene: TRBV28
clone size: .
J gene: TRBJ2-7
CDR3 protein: CASSPDSSSGYEQYF
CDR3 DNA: .